This is a list of T cell receptor beta chains from one sample in a study of response to subunit inactivated influenza vaccine. TCRdb reprocessed the RT-PCR reads via MiXCR and lists one record per CDR3 protein. The sample lists about 780,000 distinct CDR3 sequences; under 20% were seen once. Sample: PBMCs from blood, taken 5 to 6 days after vaccination. All receptors come from a man aged 45-65 years who received an inactivated influenza vaccine. The CDR3 runs from the conserved cysteine through the conserved F or W. Size is omitted from some rows. Given values are once, few, many or a class for expanded clones.

V gene	clone size	J gene	CDR3 protein
TRBV20-1	.	TRBJ2-7	CSARGPGQGSNEQYF
TRBV5-6	few	TRBJ2-7	CASSPGATSYEQYF
TRBV7-2	.	TRBJ2-1	CASSLTSSGYNEQFF
TRBV3-1	many	TRBJ2-3	CASSQGPTDTQYF
TRBV9	.	TRBJ2-3	CASSTGLAGGDTQYF
TRBV6-1	.	TRBJ1-1	CASSWGAQGSTEAFF
TRBV6-1	few	TRBJ2-3	CASRTTGSTDTQYF
TRBV5-1	.	TRBJ2-7	CASSRSSGNEQYF
TRBV7-9	few	TRBJ2-1	CASSLAGLAGMDEQFF
TRBV24-1	few	TRBJ2-1	CATSESRGENNEQFF
TRBV28	few	TRBJ2-7	CASSPLGRTYEQYF
TRBV9	.	TRBJ1-1	CASSGWGTEAFF
TRBV5-6	.	TRBJ2-1	CASSFHYEQFF
TRBV15	.	TRBJ2-3	CATSRDLAGAGDTQYF
TRBV20-1	few	TRBJ1-3	CSARDGVRNTIYF
TRBV20-1	.	TRBJ2-1	CSARDPLAGGGKQFF
TRBV28	many	TRBJ2-5	CASSPVGMGTQYF
TRBV7-9	few	TRBJ1-2	CASSDRDGNYGYTF
TRBV7-9	few	TRBJ1-3	CASSLEWDTIYF
TRBV10-3	many	TRBJ2-7	CAISAGLAGGSSYEQYF
TRBV12-3/TRBV12-4	many	TRBJ2-1	CASSPLAGFYNEQFF
TRBV12-3/TRBV12-4	few	TRBJ2-1	CASSLISLAGLNEQFF
TRBV27	.	TRBJ2-3	CASSLLAGVLGDTQYF
TRBV6-5	few	TRBJ1-1	CASSYSKAGSAFF
TRBV29-1	many	TRBJ2-7	CSVATGAEQYF
TRBV7-6	.	TRBJ2-1	CASSLRGRGGRNEQFF
TRBV20-1	many	TRBJ2-5	CSARDSGSLETQYF
TRBV12-3/TRBV12-4	.	TRBJ2-1	CASSGSSGGEQFF
TRBV20-1	.	TRBJ2-1	CSAIPNSYNEQFF
TRBV20-1	.	TRBJ2-6	CSARRGGYSGANVLTF
TRBV24-1	few	TRBJ2-3	CATSDPSVDTQYF
TRBV5-1	few	TRBJ2-3	CASRTADTQYF
TRBV5-5	.	TRBJ2-7	CASSWGNRVGYEQYF
TRBV9	.	TRBJ2-3	CASSPTQGQASTDTQYF
TRBV6-1	.	TRBJ1-6	CASSQGQGRSPLHF
TRBV4-2	.	TRBJ2-1	CASSQEGTSGASYNEQFF
TRBV15	.	TRBJ2-4	CATSIGTENIQYF
TRBV12-3/TRBV12-4	.	TRBJ2-3	CASSSSLVSTDTQYF
TRBV20-1	many	TRBJ2-5	CSGLQETQYF
TRBV4-1	few	TRBJ2-7	CASSQDNRLAEQYF
TRBV6-1	.	TRBJ2-5	CASSRTALGRETQYF
TRBV4-2	few	TRBJ2-7	CASSQIQPTQEQYF
TRBV24-1	.	TRBJ2-3	CATGRLAGERDTQYF
TRBV5-5	.	TRBJ1-5	CASSLSTVNQPQHF
TRBV18	.	TRBJ1-3	CASSPRDSSSGNTIYF
TRBV7-2	.	TRBJ2-7	CASSLARVSGGSLEQYF